These 13 T cell receptor beta chains came from one sample sequenced in a study of cytomegalovirus exposure and HLA in healthy donors. TCRdb's table, derived via immunoSEQ multiplex PCR, lists solely in-frame clones and lacks some. In the table there are tens of thousands of clones, 93% of which are singletons. Sequences were obtained from PBMCs. The receptors come from a man younger than 30 in good health and CMV-seronegative.

The gene calls are TRBV30 and TRBJ2-7; TRBD1 matches at 11 bases. Unmatched junction bases numbered 2, after V lost 5 bases and J lost 5 bases. The CDR3 contains 12 residues. Germline V gene lookup returns CDR1 GTSNPN and CDR2 SVGIG (reference sequence). As DNA, the CDR3 is TGTGCCTGGGGGACAGGGGGAGACGAGCAGTACTTC. As protein: CAWGTGGDEQYF.

This chain joins TRBV19 and TRBJ2-2, with a weak D call TRBD1 (7 bases). Germline loops: CDR1 LNHDA, CDR2 SQIVND (reference sequence). V lost 5 bases to trimming and J lost 3 bases, with 13 bases between them. The CDR3 is 15 residues long. The CDR3 protein is CASSPGDSHTGELFF. The CDR3 nucleotides read TGTGCCAGTAGTCCGGGGGACAGCCACACCGGGGAGCTGTTTTTT.

The V call is TRBV4-2, the J call TRBJ1-5; possibly TRBD1 for D (5 bases). The CDR3 has 15 residues. Germline loops: CDR1 LGHNA, CDR2 YNFKEQ. V was trimmed by 5 bases and J by 3 bases, leaving 14 bases between them. CDR3 DNA: TGTGCCAGCAGCTCATGGGGCAGTTTCAATCAGCCCCAGCATTTT. Its translation: CASSSWGSFNQPQHF.

This clone was counted once. The chain combines TRBV6-5 with TRBJ2-7; TRBD2 might be the D (5 bases). With 6 bases removed from V and 3 bases from J, the gap between germline ends came to 9 bases. CDR3 length: 12 amino acids. The V gene's germline CDR1 is MNHEY and CDR2 SVGAGI. Written as DNA, the CDR3 is TGTGCCAGCAGCCCCCGGGGCTACGAGCAGTACTTC. Encoded protein: CASSPRGYEQYF.

The gene calls are TRBV7-2 and TRBJ1-5; D may be TRBD1 (5 bases). Trimming took off 3 bases at V and 4 bases at J, with 10 bases between the two ends. Germline V gene sequence: CDR1 SGHTA, CDR2 FQGNSA. The CDR3 extends over 14 amino acids. CDR3 in DNA: TGTGCCAGCAGCTTTGGTACAGGTAATCAGCCCCAGCATTTT. The encoded protein is CASSFGTGNQPQHF.

The V gene is TRBV6-4, the J gene TRBJ2-3; the match to TRBD2 covers 13 bases. This CDR3 has 17 amino acids. V shed 5 bases and J 0 bases; nucleotides not matched to a gene: 5. In germline, CDR1 is MRHNA, CDR2 SNTAGT. CDR3 nucleotide sequence: TGTGCCAGCAGTAGGGGACTAGCGGGGCCTAGCACAGATACGCAGTATTTT. This translates into CASSRGLAGPSTDTQYF.

The V call is TRBV29-1, the J call TRBJ2-7; 9 bases match TRBD1. The CDR3 is made up of 12 amino acids. V shed 6 bases and J 1 base; nucleotides not matched to a gene: 1. The germline V gene encodes CDR1 SQVTM and CDR2 ANQGSEA. The CDR3 DNA is TGCAGCGTCGGGACAGGGTCCTACGAGCAGTACTTC. Protein sequence: CSVGTGSYEQYF.

The CDR3 is CASRPSVSGSPLHF. The CDR3 bases are TGTGCCAGCAGGCCGTCGGTCTCGGGTTCACCCCTCCACTTT. The rearrangement links TRBV7-9 to TRBJ1-6; D gene unclear. Deletions cut 6 bases from V and 9 bases from J, with 15 bases between. Germline V gene lookup returns CDR1 SEHNR and CDR2 FQNEAQ (reference sequence). The CDR3 has 14 residues.

The chain links TRBV6-6 to TRBJ1-5, with TRBD1 as a possible D gene (6 bases). V was cut by 6 bases and J by 7 bases, with 13 bases left in between. CDR3 length: 13 amino acids. The germline V gene encodes CDR1 MNHNY and CDR2 SVGAGI (reference sequence). CDR3 loop: CASREQGGQPQHF. CDR3 bases: TGTGCCAGCAGAGAACAGGGAGGGCAGCCCCAGCATTTT.

The rearrangement uses TRBV6-1 and TRBJ1-2; 9 positions match TRBD1. Losses at the gene ends were 1 base for V and 4 bases for J; bases not matched to a gene: 4. The CDR3 has 15 amino acids. Germline V gene lookup returns CDR1 MNHNS and CDR2 SASEGT. As DNA, the CDR3 is TGTGCCAGCAGTGAAGGGGGGACAGGGAGCTATGGCTACACCTTC. Protein sequence: CASSEGGTGSYGYTF.

This rearrangement joins TRBV27 to TRBJ2-7; 13 bases map to TRBD2. CDR1 and CDR2 (germline): MNHEY, SMNVEV (reference sequence). V lost 5 bases and J lost 7; bases outside the gene matches: 8. The CDR3 sequence is 15 residues long. The DNA for the CDR3 is TGTGCCAGCAGTAAAAGGACTAGCGGGAGTGTAGAGCAGTACTTC. It translates to CASSKRTSGSVEQYF.

The chain combines TRBV19 with TRBJ2-1, with 9 bases fitting TRBD2. Per germline, CDR1 LNHDA and CDR2 SQIVND (reference sequence). The CDR3 runs 16 residues. Germline trimming cut 1 base from V and 9 bases from J; bases unmatched to any gene: 10. For the CDR3, the DNA is TGTGCCAGTAGTATAGGGGGTAGCGGGAGTGTGATTGAGCAGTTCTTC. Residues: CASSIGGSGSVIEQFF. Full variable domain (outside the CDR3, taken from reference TRBV19 and TRBJ2-1): DGGITQSPKYLFRKEGQNVTLSCEQNLNHDAMYWYRQDPGQGLRLIYYSQIVNDFQKGDIAEGYSVSREKKESFPLTVTSAQKNPTAFYLCASSIGGSGSVIEQFFGPGTRLTVL.

The chain carries TRBV7-9 and TRBJ2-5; TRBD2 matches at 8 bases. The J segment lost 5 bases and the V segment lost 4 bases, leaving 9 bases of the junction unmatched. The CDR3 runs 15 residues. CDR1 is SEHNR and CDR2 is FQNEAQ in the germline V gene (reference sequence). The CDR3 sequence is CASSSLAGGMETQYF. The CDR3 coding sequence is TGTGCCAGCAGCTCCTTGGCGGGGGGTATGGAGACCCAGTACTTC.